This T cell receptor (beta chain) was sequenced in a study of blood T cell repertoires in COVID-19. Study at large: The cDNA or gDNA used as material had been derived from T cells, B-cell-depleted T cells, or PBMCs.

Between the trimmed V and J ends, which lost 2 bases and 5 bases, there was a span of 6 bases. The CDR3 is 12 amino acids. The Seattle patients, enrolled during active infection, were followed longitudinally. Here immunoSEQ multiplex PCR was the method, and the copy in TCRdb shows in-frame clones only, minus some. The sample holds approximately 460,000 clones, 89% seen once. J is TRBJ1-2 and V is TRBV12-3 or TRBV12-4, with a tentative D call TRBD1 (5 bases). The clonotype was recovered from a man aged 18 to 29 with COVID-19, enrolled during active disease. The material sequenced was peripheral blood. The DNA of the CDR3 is TGTGCCAGCAGTTTAAGGGGATATGGCTACACCTTC. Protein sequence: CASSLRGYGYTF.